These T cell receptor beta chains were read from a single sample in a study of blood T cell repertoires in COVID-19. The table came from immunoSEQ multiplex PCR; TCRdb's copy has only in-frame clones and leaves some out. The table includes fewer than 400,000 clones, 80% to 90% detected once. The sequencing input was PBMCs or T cells enriched from blood (not recorded which). All receptors derive from a man in his thirties or forties who had recovered from COVID-19. Each CDR3 is given with its conserved first and last residue. A D gene is named only where the DNA matches it firmly. Clone size is not always given. Where it is, it says once, few, many or a class for expanded clones.

D,size,V,J,CDR3,DNA
-,-,TRBV6-5,TRBJ1-2,CASSRPGGYGYTF,TGTGCCAGCAGTAGGCCGGGGGGTTATGGCTACACCTTC
TRBD2,-,TRBV4-3,TRBJ2-7,CASSALAGGQEQYF,TGCGCCAGCAGCGCACTAGCGGGGGGGCAAGAGCAGTACTTC
TRBD1,-,TRBV9,TRBJ2-1,CASNTPRDRGANEQFF,TGTGCCAGCAATACCCCTCGGGACAGGGGTGCCAATGAGCAGTTCTTC
TRBD1,-,TRBV19,TRBJ1-5,CASRETGEGNQPQHF,TGTGCCAGTAGGGAAACAGGGGAGGGCAATCAGCCCCAGCATTTT
-,-,TRBV11-2,TRBJ1-2,CASSLDLGGGYGYTF,TGTGCCAGCAGCTTAGATCTGGGAGGGGGCTATGGCTACACCTTC
TRBD1,-,TRBV12-3/TRBV12-4,TRBJ1-1,CASSWDRNTEAFF,TGTGCCAGCAGTTGGGACAGGAACACTGAAGCTTTCTTT
-,-,TRBV5-1,TRBJ2-2,CASSLASRSETGELFF,TGCGCCAGCAGCTTGGCTTCCAGAAGCGAGACCGGGGAGCTGTTTTTT
TRBD1,-,TRBV5-4,TRBJ1-2,CASSSRTGNYGYTF,TGTGCCAGCAGCTCCCGGACAGGGAACTATGGCTACACCTTC
TRBD1,-,TRBV19,TRBJ2-7,CASSMGTGFYEQYF,TGTGCCAGTAGTATGGGGACAGGGTTCTACGAGCAGTACTTC
-,-,TRBV11-2,TRBJ2-7,CASSLDRSEQYF,TGTGCCAGCAGCTTAGATCGGAGCGAGCAGTACTTC
-,-,TRBV20-1,TRBJ1-5,CSASQGNQPQHF,TGCAGTGCTAGTCAGGGTAATCAGCCCCAGCATTTT
TRBD1,-,TRBV5-1,TRBJ1-6,CASSLSGTGSYNSPLHF,TGCGCCAGCAGCTTATCCGGGACAGGGTCGTATAATTCACCCCTCCACTTT
-,-,TRBV7-9,TRBJ2-6,CASSSPQTGPSGANVLTF,TGTGCCAGCAGTTCCCCACAGACAGGCCCCTCTGGGGCCAACGTCCTGACTTTC
-,-,TRBV5-4,TRBJ2-1,CASSSADRGNEQFF,TGTGCCAGCAGCTCCGCAGATCGGGGGAATGAGCAGTTCTTC
-,-,TRBV24-1,TRBJ1-2,CATSVPGTGNYGYTF,TGTGCCACCAGTGTCCCGGGCACAGGAAACTATGGCTACACCTTC
TRBD1,-,TRBV5-1,TRBJ1-2,CASSLRQGGGYTF,TGCGCCAGCAGCTTAAGACAGGGCGGTGGCTACACCTTC
TRBD1,-,TRBV7-6,TRBJ1-1,CASSLGDRDTEAFF,TGTGCCAGCAGCTTAGGGGACAGGGACACTGAAGCTTTCTTT
-,-,TRBV27,TRBJ1-5,CASSLTGGSNQPQHF,TGTGCCAGCAGTTTAACGGGGGGTAGCAATCAGCCCCAGCATTTT
TRBD1,-,TRBV5-1,TRBJ1-1,CASTAGQGHSTEAFF,TGCGCCAGCACAGCAGGACAGGGCCACAGCACTGAAGCTTTCTTT
-,-,TRBV29-1,TRBJ2-2,CSVGLGAGAAGELFF,TGCAGCGTTGGTTTGGGGGCTGGTGCTGCCGGGGAGCTGTTTTTT
TRBD1,few,TRBV3-1/TRBV3-2,TRBJ2-2,CASSRGHGTGPTGELFF,TGTGCCAGCAGCAGAGGGCACGGGACAGGCCCCACCGGGGAGCTGTTTTTT
TRBD1,-,TRBV7-6,TRBJ2-7,CASSLAGTGYEQYF,TGTGCCAGCAGCTTAGCTGGGACAGGGTACGAGCAGTACTTC
TRBD2,once,TRBV6-6,TRBJ2-7,CASREVAGGYYEQYF,TGTGCCAGCAGAGAGGTAGCGGGGGGTTACTACGAGCAGTACTTC
TRBD1,-,TRBV7-2,TRBJ1-1,CASSYAQGAKPEAFF,TGTGCCAGCAGCTATGCACAGGGGGCGAAGCCTGAAGCTTTCTTT
-,once,TRBV7-2,TRBJ2-2,CASSLPGVGELFF,TGTGCCAGCAGCTTACCAGGGGTCGGGGAGCTGTTTTTT
-,-,TRBV14,TRBJ1-3,CASSQVSNTIYF,TGTGCCAGCAGCCAAGTGTCGAACACCATATATTTT
-,-,TRBV11-3,TRBJ1-1,CASSLKDSLKTMNTEAFF,TGTGCCAGCAGCTTAAAGGACAGTTTAAAGACCATGAACACTGAAGCTTTCTTT
-,-,TRBV5-1,TRBJ1-4,CASSLYPPGGGNEKLFF,TGCGCCAGCAGCTTGTATCCTCCGGGCGGGGGTAATGAAAAACTGTTTTTT
TRBD1,-,TRBV25-1,TRBJ1-1,CASSEWTGYTEAFF,TGTGCCAGCAGTGAATGGACAGGGTACACTGAAGCTTTCTTT
TRBD1,-,TRBV5-1,TRBJ1-4,CASSLVRGQEGNEKLFF,TGCGCCAGCAGCTTGGTTCGGGGACAGGAGGGAAATGAAAAACTGTTTTTT
-,-,TRBV2,TRBJ1-4,CASRDRTEKLFF,TGTGCCAGCAGAGACAGGACTGAAAAACTGTTTTTT
-,once,TRBV23-1,TRBJ1-1,CASRVGAKTEAFF,TGCGCCAGCCGGGTGGGAGCGAAGACTGAAGCTTTCTTT
TRBD1,-,TRBV30,TRBJ1-1,CAWTRTGEGEAFF,TGTGCCTGGACTCGGACAGGGGAGGGTGAAGCTTTCTTT
-,-,TRBV6-5,TRBJ1-5,CASMRQRDQPQHF,TGTGCCAGCATGAGACAGAGAGATCAGCCCCAGCATTTT